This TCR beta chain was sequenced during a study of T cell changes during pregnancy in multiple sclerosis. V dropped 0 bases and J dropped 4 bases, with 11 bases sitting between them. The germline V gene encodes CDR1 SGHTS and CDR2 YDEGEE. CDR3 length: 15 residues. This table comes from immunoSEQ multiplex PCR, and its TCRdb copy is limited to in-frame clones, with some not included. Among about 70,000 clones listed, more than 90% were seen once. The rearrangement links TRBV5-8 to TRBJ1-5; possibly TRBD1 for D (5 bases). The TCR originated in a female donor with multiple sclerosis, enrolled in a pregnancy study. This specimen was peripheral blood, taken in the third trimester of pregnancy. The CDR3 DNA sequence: TGTGCCAGCAGCTTGGGGAGGGGATGGAATCAGCCCCAGCATTTT. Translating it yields CASSLGRGWNQPQHF.